This note documents a single T cell receptor beta chain sequence. What it recognizes is unknown. The single heparinised draw taken from each donor contained around 100 mL of blood on average. Stem cell-like memory, regulatory, central memory and naive CD4+ cells were sorted via CD45RO/CCR7/CD25/CD127/CD95/CD27. This sample stems from a study of beta chain features in type 1 diabetes. General study points: For Type 1 diabetes patients, all four CD4+ subsets carried TCRB CDR3s that were moderately but significantly shorter.

The authors reverse transcribed all of the isolated RNA, so sequencing captured expressed TCRB transcripts. Naive, central memory and regulatory T cell samples averaged roughly 3.8 million reads. The assay was immunoSEQ multiplex PCR, and TCRdb's table has in-frame clones only and misses some. Of a few hundred thousand clones in the sample, over 20% were seen once. Germline V gene data show CDR1 as MDHEN and CDR2 as SYDVKM. The CDR3 extends over 12 amino acids. Deletions cut 8 bases from V and 0 bases from J, with 6 bases between. V is TRBV28 and J is TRBJ2-3, with D uncertain. Sequencing was performed on naive CD4+ T cells from blood. The receptor was derived from a woman between 35 and 50 years old with type 1 diabetes. In nucleotides, the CDR3 is TGTGCCAGCCAGTCTAGCACAGATACGCAGTATTTT. Its protein is CASQSSTDTQYF.